Detailed here is one TCR beta chain. Its antigen is as yet unknown. Amplification of TCR beta CDR3 regions used RNA as the template. The HTBI primer set was used in a first-round RT-PCR of the TCR CDR3. TCRdb used MiXCR to reprocess the multiplex PCR reads, holding one entry per CDR3 protein. The profile shows a few hundred thousand distinct CDR3 sequences, roughly 20% of them singletons. The data were taken from a study of T cells in Graves' hyperthyroidism and ophthalmopathy. Findings and caveats of the study: From stable hyperthyroidism, ophthalmopathy was set apart by a 13 V-J model. The model anticipated ophthalmopathy a median approximately 6.7 months pre-onset.

V lost 4 bases to trimming and J lost 6 bases; unmatched junction nucleotides: 10. The CDR3 runs to 15 residues. Germline lookup yields CDR1 SGHNT and CDR2 YYREEE (reference sequence). At least 3 on the Clinical Activity Score was recorded for ophthalmopathy patients, who also had NOSPECS grade at least 4 and duration under 3 months. The sequence was collected from a man between 18 and 35 years old with Graves' ophthalmopathy. The chain combines TRBV5-4 with TRBJ2-1; 7 nucleotides match TRBD1. Sequencing used blood. In DNA, the CDR3 is TGTGCCAGCAGCCCCCCTCGACAGGGATCCAATGAGCAGTTCTTC. This gives the protein CASSPPRQGSNEQFF.